Listed here is a single T cell receptor beta chain. Unmatched junction bases numbered 14, after V lost 6 bases and J lost 5 bases. This CDR3 has 17 residues. Germline V CDR1 and CDR2: MNHEY, SVGEGT. This record belongs to a study of blood T cell repertoires in COVID-19. Study information: COVID-19 samples, acute and convalescent, were from the United States, Italy and Spain. PBMCs, B-cell-depleted T cells, or T cells were the source of the cDNA or gDNA that made up the material.

Methods used by the authors: For nucleated cells, counts were estimated from reference gene primer amplification. Clones were read by immunoSEQ multiplex PCR, and TCRdb kept only the in-frame ones, dropping some. V and J calls and clone size are those listed in that table; D and trimming were worked out from the DNA. The sample lists about 210,000 clones, more than 75% occurring once. The sample taken for sequencing was peripheral blood. This chain uses TRBV6-2 or TRBV6-3 with TRBJ2-5, with TRBD1 identical over 11 bases. This TCR derives from a woman older than 75 with acute or convalescent COVID-19. DNA for the CDR3: TGTGCCAGCAGCCAATATCTCAGGACAGGGGGCTCGGAGACCCAGTACTTC. As protein: CASSQYLRTGGSETQYF.